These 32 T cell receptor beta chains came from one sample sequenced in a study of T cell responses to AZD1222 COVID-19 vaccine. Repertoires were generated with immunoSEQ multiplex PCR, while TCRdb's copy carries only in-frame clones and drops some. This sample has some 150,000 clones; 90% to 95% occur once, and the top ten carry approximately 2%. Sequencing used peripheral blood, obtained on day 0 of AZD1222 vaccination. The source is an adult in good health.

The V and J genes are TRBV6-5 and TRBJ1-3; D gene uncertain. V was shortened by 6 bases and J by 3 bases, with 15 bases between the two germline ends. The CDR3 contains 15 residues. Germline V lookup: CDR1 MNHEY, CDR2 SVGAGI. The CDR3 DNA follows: TGTGCCAGCAGGGGTGTGGGTCTAAGTGGAAACACCATATATTTT. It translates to CASRGVGLSGNTIYF.

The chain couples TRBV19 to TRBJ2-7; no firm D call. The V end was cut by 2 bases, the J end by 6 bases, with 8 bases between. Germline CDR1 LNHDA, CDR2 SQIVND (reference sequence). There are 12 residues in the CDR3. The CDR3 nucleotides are TGTGCCAGTAGTATATCTTTGGGCGAGCAGTACTTC. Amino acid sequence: CASSISLGEQYF.

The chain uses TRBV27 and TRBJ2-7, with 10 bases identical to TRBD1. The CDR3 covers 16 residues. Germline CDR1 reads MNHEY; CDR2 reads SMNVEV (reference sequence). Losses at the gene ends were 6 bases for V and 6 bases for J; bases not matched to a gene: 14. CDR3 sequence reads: CASRSTTGTGAVEQYF. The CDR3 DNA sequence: TGTGCCAGCAGGTCAACAACCGGGACAGGGGCGGTCGAGCAGTACTTC.

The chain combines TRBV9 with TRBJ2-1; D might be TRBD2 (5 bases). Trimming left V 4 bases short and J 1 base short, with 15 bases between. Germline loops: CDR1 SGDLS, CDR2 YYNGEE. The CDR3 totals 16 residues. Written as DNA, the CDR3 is TGTGCCAGCAGCCTAAGAGGGCAGACATCCTACAATGAGCAGTTCTTC. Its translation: CASSLRGQTSYNEQFF.

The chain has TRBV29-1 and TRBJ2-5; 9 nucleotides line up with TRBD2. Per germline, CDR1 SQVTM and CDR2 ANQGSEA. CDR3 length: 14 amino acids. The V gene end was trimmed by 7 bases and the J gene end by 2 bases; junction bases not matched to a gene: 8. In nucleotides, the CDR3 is TGCAGCGCCCGAGCGGGAGGACGACAAGAGACCCAGTACTTC. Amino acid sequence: CSARAGGRQETQYF.

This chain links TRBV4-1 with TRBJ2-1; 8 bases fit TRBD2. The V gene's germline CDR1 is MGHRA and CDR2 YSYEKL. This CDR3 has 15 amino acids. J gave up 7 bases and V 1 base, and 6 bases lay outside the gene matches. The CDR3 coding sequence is TGCGCCAGCAGCCAAGGCCTAGCGGGTCTTAATGAGCAGTTCTTC. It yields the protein CASSQGLAGLNEQFF.

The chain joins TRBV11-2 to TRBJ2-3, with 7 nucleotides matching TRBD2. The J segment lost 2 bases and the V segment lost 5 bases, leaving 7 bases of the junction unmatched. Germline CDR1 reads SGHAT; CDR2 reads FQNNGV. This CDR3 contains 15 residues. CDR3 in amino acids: CASSKLGGFTDTQYF. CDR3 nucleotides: TGTGCCAGCAGCAAACTGGGGGGGTTCACAGATACGCAGTATTTT.

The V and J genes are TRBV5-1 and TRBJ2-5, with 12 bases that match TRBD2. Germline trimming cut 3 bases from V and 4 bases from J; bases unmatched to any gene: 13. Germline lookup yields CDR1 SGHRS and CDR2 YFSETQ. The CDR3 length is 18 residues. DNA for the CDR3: TGCGCCAGCAGCTCGGGGAGACTAGCGGGGGCTCCAGGAGAGACCCAGTACTTC. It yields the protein CASSSGRLAGAPGETQYF. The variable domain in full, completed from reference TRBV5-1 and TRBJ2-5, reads KAGVTQTPRYLIKTRGQQVTLSCSPISGHRSVSWYQQTPGQGLQFLFEYFSETQRNKGNFPGRFSGRQFSNSRSEMNVSTLELGDSALYLCASSSGRLAGAPGETQYFGPGTRLLVL.

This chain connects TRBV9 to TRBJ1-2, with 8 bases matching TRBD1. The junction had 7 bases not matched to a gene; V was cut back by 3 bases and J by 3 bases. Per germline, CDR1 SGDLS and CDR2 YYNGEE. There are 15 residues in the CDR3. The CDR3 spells CASSEGQGGYYGYTF. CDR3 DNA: TGTGCCAGCAGCGAAGGACAGGGAGGGTACTATGGCTACACCTTC. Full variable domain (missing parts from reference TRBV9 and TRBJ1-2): DSGVTQTPKHLITATGQRVTLRCSPRSGDLSVYWYQQSLDQGLQFLIQYYNGEERAKGNILERFSAQQFPDLHSELNLSSLELGDSALYFCASSEGQGGYYGYTFGSGTRLTVV.

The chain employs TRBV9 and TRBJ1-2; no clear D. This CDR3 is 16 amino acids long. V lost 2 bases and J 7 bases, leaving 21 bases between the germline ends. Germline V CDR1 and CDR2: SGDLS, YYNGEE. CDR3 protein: CASSVESESSIGGYTF. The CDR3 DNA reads TGTGCCAGCAGCGTGGAGTCTGAGAGTTCGATAGGTGGCTACACCTTC.

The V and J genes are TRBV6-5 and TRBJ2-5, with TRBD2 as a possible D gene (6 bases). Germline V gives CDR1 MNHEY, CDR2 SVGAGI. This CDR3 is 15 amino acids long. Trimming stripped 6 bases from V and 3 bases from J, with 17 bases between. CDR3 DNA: TGTGCCAGCAGGGTCGGGGGTAGCGCCAAAGAGACCCAGTACTTC. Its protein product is CASRVGGSAKETQYF.

The CDR3 DNA reads TGTGCCAGCAGCCAAGATCGGGCAGGGCGAGGAAACACCATATATTTT. It translates to CASSQDRAGRGNTIYF. The V and J genes are TRBV3-1 (or the pseudogene TRBV3-2) and TRBJ1-3, with D maybe TRBD1 (5 bases). V was trimmed by 0 bases and J by 4 bases, leaving 13 bases between them. CDR3 size: 16 residues. The germline gives CDR1 LGHDT, CDR2 YNNKEL (reference sequence).

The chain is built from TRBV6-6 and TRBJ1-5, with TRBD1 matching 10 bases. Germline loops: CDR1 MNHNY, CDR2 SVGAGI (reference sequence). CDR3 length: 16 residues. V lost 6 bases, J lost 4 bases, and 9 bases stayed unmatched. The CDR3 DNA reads TGTGCCAGCAGGAGACAGGGGGCGTCCGGTAATCAGCCCCAGCATTTT. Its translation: CASRRQGASGNQPQHF.

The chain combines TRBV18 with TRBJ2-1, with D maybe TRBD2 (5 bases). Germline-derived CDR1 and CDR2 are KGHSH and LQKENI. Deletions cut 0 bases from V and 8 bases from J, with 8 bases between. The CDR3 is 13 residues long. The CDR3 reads CASSPPGSDEQFF. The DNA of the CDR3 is TGTGCCAGCTCACCACCGGGTAGCGATGAGCAGTTCTTC.

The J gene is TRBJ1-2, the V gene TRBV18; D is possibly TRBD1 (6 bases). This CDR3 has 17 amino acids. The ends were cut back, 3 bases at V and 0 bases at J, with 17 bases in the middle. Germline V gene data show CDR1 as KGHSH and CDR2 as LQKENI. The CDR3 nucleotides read TGTGCCAGCTCACCGAACGTACAGGGTTCGTCTAACTATGGCTACACCTTC. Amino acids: CASSPNVQGSSNYGYTF. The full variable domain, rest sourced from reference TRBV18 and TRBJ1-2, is NAGVMQNPRHLVRRRGQEARLRCSPMKGHSHVYWYRQLPEEGLKFMVYLQKENIIDESGMPKERFSAEFPKEGPSILRIQQVVRGDSAAYFCASSPNVQGSSNYGYTFGSGTRLTVV.

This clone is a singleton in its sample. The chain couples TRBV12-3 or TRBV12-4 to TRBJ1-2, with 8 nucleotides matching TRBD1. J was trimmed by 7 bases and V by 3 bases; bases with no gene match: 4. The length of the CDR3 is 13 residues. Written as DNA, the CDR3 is TGTGCCAGCAGTTTCAGGGGGCAGGGTGGCTACACCTTC. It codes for CASSFRGQGGYTF.

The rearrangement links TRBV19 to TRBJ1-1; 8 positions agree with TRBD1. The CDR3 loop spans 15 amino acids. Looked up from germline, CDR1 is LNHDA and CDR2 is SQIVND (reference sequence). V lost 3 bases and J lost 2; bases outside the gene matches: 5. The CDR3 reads CASSIPGGANTEAFF. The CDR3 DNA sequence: TGTGCCAGTAGTATTCCAGGGGGCGCCAACACTGAAGCTTTCTTT.

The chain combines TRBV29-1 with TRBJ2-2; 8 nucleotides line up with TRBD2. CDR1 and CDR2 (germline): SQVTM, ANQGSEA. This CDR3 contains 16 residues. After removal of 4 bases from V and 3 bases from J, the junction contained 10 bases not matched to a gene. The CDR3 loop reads CSVGPRGREDTGELFF. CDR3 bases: TGCAGCGTTGGCCCACGGGGGCGGGAGGACACCGGGGAGCTGTTTTTT.

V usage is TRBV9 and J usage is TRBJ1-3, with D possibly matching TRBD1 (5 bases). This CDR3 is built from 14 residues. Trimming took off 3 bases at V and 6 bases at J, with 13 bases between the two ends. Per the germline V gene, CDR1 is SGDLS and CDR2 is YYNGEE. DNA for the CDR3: TGTGCCAGCAGCGCCCAGGGATATGCAAACACCATATATTTT. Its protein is CASSAQGYANTIYF. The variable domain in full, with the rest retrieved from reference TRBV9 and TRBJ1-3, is DSGVTQTPKHLITATGQRVTLRCSPRSGDLSVYWYQQSLDQGLQFLIQYYNGEERAKGNILERFSAQQFPDLHSELNLSSLELGDSALYFCASSAQGYANTIYFGEGSWLTVV.

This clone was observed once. The CDR3 sequence: CASSEEATRVNEQFF. CDR3 nucleotides: TGTGCCAGCAGTGAAGAGGCGACACGGGTGAATGAGCAGTTCTTC. The chain couples TRBV6-1 to TRBJ2-1; D remains unclear. The CDR3 is 15 residues long. Germline V gives CDR1 MNHNS, CDR2 SASEGT. The V and J ends lost 1 base and 7 bases respectively, with 14 bases between them.

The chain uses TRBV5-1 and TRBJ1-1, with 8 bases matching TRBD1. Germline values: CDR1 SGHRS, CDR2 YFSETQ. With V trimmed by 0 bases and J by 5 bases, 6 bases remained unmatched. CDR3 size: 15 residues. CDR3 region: CASSLDVTGDTEAFF. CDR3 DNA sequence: TGCGCCAGCAGCTTGGATGTGACAGGGGATACTGAAGCTTTCTTT.

CDR3 amino acids: CASSRGAVTGELFF. In DNA, the CDR3 is TGTGCCAGTAGTCGGGGAGCGGTAACCGGGGAGCTGTTTTTT. The chain combines TRBV19 with TRBJ2-2, with TRBD2 as a possible D gene (5 bases). Germline-derived CDR1 and CDR2 are LNHDA and SQIVND (reference sequence). Trimming took 5 bases from V and 5 from J, leaving 12 bases between them. The CDR3 runs 14 residues.

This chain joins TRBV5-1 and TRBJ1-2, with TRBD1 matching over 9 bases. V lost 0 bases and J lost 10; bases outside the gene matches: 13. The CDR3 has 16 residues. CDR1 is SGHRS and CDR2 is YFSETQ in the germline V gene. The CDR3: CASSLGGPGQGLVYTF. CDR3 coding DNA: TGCGCCAGCAGCTTGGGGGGACCGGGACAGGGTTTAGTCTACACCTTC.

The CDR3 nucleotides read TGTGCCAGCAGAACAGGAGATCGCGAGCAGTACTTC. Translation: CASRTGDREQYF. This chain joins TRBV5-4 and TRBJ2-7; possible D gene TRBD1, 5 bases. The germline V and J ends were trimmed by 5 bases and 6 bases, with 12 bases remaining between them. The germline V gene has CDR1 SGHNT and CDR2 YYREEE (reference sequence). This CDR3 comprises 12 residues.

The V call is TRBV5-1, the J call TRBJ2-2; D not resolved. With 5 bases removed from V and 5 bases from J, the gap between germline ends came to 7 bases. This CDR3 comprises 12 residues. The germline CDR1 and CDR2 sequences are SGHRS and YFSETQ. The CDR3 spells CASRELTGELFF. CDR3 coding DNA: TGCGCCAGCAGGGAACTGACCGGGGAGCTGTTTTTT.

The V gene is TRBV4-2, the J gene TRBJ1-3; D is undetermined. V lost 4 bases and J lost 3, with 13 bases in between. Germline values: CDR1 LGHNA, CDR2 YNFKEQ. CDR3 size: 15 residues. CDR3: CASSPVGVFGNTIYF. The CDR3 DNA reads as TGTGCCAGCAGCCCGGTGGGCGTCTTTGGAAACACCATATATTTT.

The CDR3 sequence is CASSLEGANIQYF. CDR3 nucleotide sequence: TGCGCCAGCAGCTTGGAGGGGGCGAACATTCAGTACTTC. J is TRBJ2-4 and V is TRBV5-1, with 7 bases that match TRBD1. Germline V gene lookup returns CDR1 SGHRS and CDR2 YFSETQ. The CDR3 totals 13 residues. The V and J ends lost 0 bases and 7 bases, in that order; junction bases with no gene match: 1.

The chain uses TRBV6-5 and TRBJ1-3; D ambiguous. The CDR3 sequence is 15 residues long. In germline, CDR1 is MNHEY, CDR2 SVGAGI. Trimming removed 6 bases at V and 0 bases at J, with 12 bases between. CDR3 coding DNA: TGTGCCAGCAGCCAACAGTTTCTCTCTGGAAACACCATATATTTT. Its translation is CASSQQFLSGNTIYF.

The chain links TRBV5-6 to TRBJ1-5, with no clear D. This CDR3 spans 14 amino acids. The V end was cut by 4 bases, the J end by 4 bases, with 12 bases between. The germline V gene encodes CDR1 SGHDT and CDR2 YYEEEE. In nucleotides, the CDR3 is TGTGCCAGCAGCGGCGGGGATTGGAATCAGCCCCAGCATTTT. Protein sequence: CASSGGDWNQPQHF.

CDR3 coding DNA: TGTGCCAGCAGCTTAGCGGGGGCCGGTCAACGGAACACTGAAGCTTTCTTT. It translates to CASSLAGAGQRNTEAFF. The V and J genes are TRBV7-2 and TRBJ1-1; weak D call: TRBD1 (6 bases). Germline loops: CDR1 SGHTA, CDR2 FQGNSA. The CDR3 spans 17 residues. V lost 0 bases and J lost 1, with 15 bases in between. The whole variable domain, remainder taken from reference TRBV7-2 and TRBJ1-1, is GAGVSQSPSNKVTEKGKDVELRCDPISGHTALYWYRQSLGQGLEFLIYFQGNSAPDKSGLPSDRFSAERTGGSVSTLTIQRTQQEDSAVYLCASSLAGAGQRNTEAFFGQGTRLTVV.

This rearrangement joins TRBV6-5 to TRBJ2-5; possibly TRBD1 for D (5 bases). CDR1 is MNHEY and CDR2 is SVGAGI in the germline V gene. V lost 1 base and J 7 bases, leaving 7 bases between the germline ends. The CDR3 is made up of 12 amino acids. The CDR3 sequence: CASSYYQGTQYF. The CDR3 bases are TGTGCCAGCAGTTACTACCAGGGGACCCAGTACTTC.

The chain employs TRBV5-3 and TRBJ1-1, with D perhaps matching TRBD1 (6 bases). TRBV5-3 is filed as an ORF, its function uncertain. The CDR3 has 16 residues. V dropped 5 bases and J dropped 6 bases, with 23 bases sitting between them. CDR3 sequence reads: CARRKGNRAAFAEAFF. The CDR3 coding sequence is TGTGCCAGAAGGAAGGGGAACAGGGCGGCCTTCGCTGAAGCTTTCTTT.